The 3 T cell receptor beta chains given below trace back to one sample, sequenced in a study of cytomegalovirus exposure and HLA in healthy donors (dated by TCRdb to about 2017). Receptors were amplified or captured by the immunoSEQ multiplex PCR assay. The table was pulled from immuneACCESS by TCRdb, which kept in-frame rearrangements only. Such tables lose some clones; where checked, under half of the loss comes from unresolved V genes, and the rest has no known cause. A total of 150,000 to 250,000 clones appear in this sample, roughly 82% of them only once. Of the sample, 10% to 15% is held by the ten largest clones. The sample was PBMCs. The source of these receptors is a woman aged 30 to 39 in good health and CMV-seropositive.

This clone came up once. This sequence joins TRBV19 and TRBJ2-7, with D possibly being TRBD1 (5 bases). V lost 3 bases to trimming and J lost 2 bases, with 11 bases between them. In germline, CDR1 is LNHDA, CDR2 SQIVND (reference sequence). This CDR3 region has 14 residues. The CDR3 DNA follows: TGTGCCAGTAGTATCTGGGGCAGAACCTACGAGCAGTACTTC. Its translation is CASSIWGRTYEQYF.

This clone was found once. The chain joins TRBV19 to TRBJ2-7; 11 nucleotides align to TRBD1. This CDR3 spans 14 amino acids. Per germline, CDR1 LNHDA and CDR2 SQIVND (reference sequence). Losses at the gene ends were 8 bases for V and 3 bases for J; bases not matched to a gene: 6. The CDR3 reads CASAYGTGGYEQYF. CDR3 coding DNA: TGTGCCAGTGCCTACGGGACAGGGGGCTACGAGCAGTACTTC.

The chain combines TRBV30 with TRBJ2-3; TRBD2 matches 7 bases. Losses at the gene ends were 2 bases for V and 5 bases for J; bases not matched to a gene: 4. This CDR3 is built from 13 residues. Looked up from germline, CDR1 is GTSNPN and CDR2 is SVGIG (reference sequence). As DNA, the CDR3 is TGTGCCTGGAGTAACGGGAGGCTAGATACGCAGTATTTT. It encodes CAWSNGRLDTQYF. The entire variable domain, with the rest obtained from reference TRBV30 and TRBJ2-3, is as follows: SQTIHQWPATLVQPVGSPLSLECTVEGTSNPNLYWYRQAAGRGLQLLFYSVGIGQISSEVPQNLSASRPQDRQFILSSKKLLLSDSGFYLCAWSNGRLDTQYFGPGTRLTVL.